This is a list of T cell receptor beta chains from one sample in a study of CD8 T cells in ankylosing spondylitis. TCRdb re-called the 5' RACE reads through MiXCR, storing one row per CDR3 protein. The sample consists of around 300,000 distinct CDR3 sequences, around 21% of them appearing once. Sequencing was performed on blood, either unsorted or a sorted T cell fraction (not recorded which). The receptors originated from a female donor with ankylosing spondylitis or in good health (not recorded which). The CDR3 runs from the conserved cysteine through the conserved F or W. D genes are given only for firm matches. Rows give clone size only sometimes, using once, few, many, or a class for an expanded clone.

cdr3_nt cdr3_aa clone_size d_call j_call v_call
TGCGCCAGCATCGGACTAGCGGACAGAACTAGATACAATGAGCAGTTCTTC CASIGLADRTRYNEQFF few TRBD2 TRBJ2-1 TRBV5-6
TGTGCCAGCGCGCCTCCGGGACTCCTAAACTCTGGGGCCAACGTCCTGACTTTC CASAPPGLLNSGANVLTF . . TRBJ2-6 TRBV2
TGTGCCAGCAGCCTGGGGTTAGCGAGGGACACAGATACGCAGTATTTT CASSLGLARDTDTQYF few . TRBJ2-3 TRBV12-3/TRBV12-4
TGCAGCGTTGGGGGGACTAGCGGGATAGGTAATGAGCAGTTCTTC CSVGGTSGIGNEQFF few TRBD2 TRBJ2-1 TRBV29-1
TGCAGTGCCCTTCCAGGGGGAGAGACCCAGTACTTC CSALPGGETQYF . TRBD1 TRBJ2-5 TRBV20-1
TGTGCCAGCAGCGTGGAAAGCTCTGGAAACACCATATATTTT CASSVESSGNTIYF few . TRBJ1-3 TRBV9
TGCGCCAGCAGCGTAACCACTAGCGCTGATACGCAGTATTTT CASSVTTSADTQYF few TRBD2 TRBJ2-3 TRBV5-1
TGCAGCGTTGGTCCGAACTCCTACGAGCAGTACTTC CSVGPNSYEQYF many . TRBJ2-7 TRBV29-1
TGTGCCAGCAGTTTAGCGACAGGGGGCGCCTACGAGCAGTACTTC CASSLATGGAYEQYF few TRBD1 TRBJ2-7 TRBV12-3/TRBV12-4
TGTGCCAGCAGCTTAAAGTATGAGCAGTTCTTC CASSLKYEQFF few . TRBJ2-1 TRBV7-2
TGTGCCGTTCAGTCAAAGGACAGGGGGCGATTCGGGCATGGCTACACCTTC CAVQSKDRGRFGHGYTF few TRBD1 TRBJ1-2 TRBV30